Each of the 3 T cell receptor beta chains below was sequenced from the same sample in a study of T cell responses to AZD1222 COVID-19 vaccine. Some clones are missing from TCRdb's copy, which holds only in-frame ones; the method was immunoSEQ multiplex PCR. This table has 95,000 to 100,000 clones, about 90% appearing once. The sample consisted of peripheral blood, taken on day 0 of AZD1222 vaccination. The source of these receptors is an adult in good health.

Only a few counts were recorded for this clone. The chain has TRBV6-1 and TRBJ2-1; the D gene is possibly TRBD1 (6 bases). CDR3 length: 16 residues. Germline CDR1 is MNHNS and CDR2 is SASEGT. Trimming pared 8 bases from V and 6 bases from J, leaving 23 bases between. This chain's CDR3 is CASLEGGTGKGNEQFF. The CDR3, as DNA: TGTGCCAGCCTTGAAGGTGGTACAGGGAAAGGCAATGAGCAGTTCTTC.

V usage is TRBV30 and J usage is TRBJ1-1, with a weak D call TRBD1 (5 bases). The CDR3 extends over 14 amino acids. With 4 bases removed from V and 4 bases from J, the gap between germline ends came to 16 bases. CDR1 GTSNPN and CDR2 SVGIG come from the germline V gene (reference sequence). The CDR3 loop is CAWTLGVRATEAFF. In DNA form, the CDR3 reads TGTGCCTGGACCTTAGGGGTTCGCGCCACTGAAGCTTTCTTT.

This sequence joins TRBV5-1 and TRBJ1-1; TRBD1 agrees at 7 bases. From germline, CDR1 is SGHRS and CDR2 YFSETQ. J lost 0 bases, V lost 4 bases, and 9 bases had no gene match. The CDR3 is 16 residues long. The CDR3 protein is CASSKPTGEMNTEAFF. DNA for the CDR3: TGCGCCAGCAGCAAGCCCACAGGGGAGATGAACACTGAAGCTTTCTTT.